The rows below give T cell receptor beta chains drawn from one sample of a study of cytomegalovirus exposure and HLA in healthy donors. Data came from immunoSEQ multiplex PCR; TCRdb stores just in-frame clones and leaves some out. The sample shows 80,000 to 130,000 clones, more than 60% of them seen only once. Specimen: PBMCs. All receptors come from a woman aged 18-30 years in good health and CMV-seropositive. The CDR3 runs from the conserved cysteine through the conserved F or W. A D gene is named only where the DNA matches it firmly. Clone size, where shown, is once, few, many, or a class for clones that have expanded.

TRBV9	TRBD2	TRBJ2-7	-	TGTGCCAGCAGCGTAACTAGCGGTCCGGCCTACGAGCAGTACTTC	CASSVTSGPAYEQYF
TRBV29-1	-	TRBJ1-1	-	TGCAGCGCCCAAACAGGGATGAACACTGAAGCTTTCTTT	CSAQTGMNTEAFF
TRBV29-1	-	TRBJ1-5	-	TGCAGCGTCCGCGGGGGAACAAATCAGCCCCAGAATTTT	CSVRGGTNQPQNF
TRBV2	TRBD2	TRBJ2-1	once	TGTGCCAGCAGTGCACTAGCGGTGACCAATGAGCAGTTCTTC	CASSALAVTNEQFF
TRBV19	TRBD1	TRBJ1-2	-	TGTGCCAGTAGACACCGCCGAACGAGGACAGGCCTCTATGGCTACACCTTC	CASRHRRTRTGLYGYTF
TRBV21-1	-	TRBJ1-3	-	TGTGCCAGCAGCATAGACCCGGGATCTGGAAACACCATATATTTT	CASSIDPGSGNTIYF
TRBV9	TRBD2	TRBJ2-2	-	TGTGCCAGCAGCGTTAGCGGGGGGAACACCGGGGAGCTGTTTTTT	CASSVSGGNTGELFF
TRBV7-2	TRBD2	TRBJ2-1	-	TGTGCCAGCAGCTTAGGACTAGCGCGGCACAATGAGCAGTTCTTC	CASSLGLARHNEQFF
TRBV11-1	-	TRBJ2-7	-	TGTGCCAGCAGCCGGTCGGCCGACAGGACTTCCGAGCAGTACTTC	CASSRSADRTSEQYF
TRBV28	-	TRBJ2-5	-	TGTGCCAGCACCGAGAGCGCGGAGACCCAGTACTTC	CASTESAETQYF
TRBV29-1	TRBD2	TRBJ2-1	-	TGCAGCGTTGCTGCGGGAGCAGACAATGAGCAGTTCTTC	CSVAAGADNEQFF
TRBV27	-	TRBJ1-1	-	TGTGCCAGCAGTTTATCGTCGGGATCGAACACTGAAGCTTTCTTT	CASSLSSGSNTEAFF
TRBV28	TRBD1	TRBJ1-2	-	TGTGCCAGCAGATCGGGACAGGGGGCGGACTATGGCTACACCTTC	CASRSGQGADYGYTF
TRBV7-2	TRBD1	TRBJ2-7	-	TGTGCCTCAAAGTGGACAGGGGCGACCTCCTACGAGCAGTACTTC	CASKWTGATSYEQYF
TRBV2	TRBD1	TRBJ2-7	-	TGTGCCAGCAGTGAAAGATGGCCCGGGACAGGGGCTTACGAGCAGTACTTC	CASSERWPGTGAYEQYF
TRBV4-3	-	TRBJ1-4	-	TGCGCCAGCAGCCAAGATCACAGGGTGAATGAAAAACTGTTTTTT	CASSQDHRVNEKLFF
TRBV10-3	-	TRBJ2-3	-	TGTGCCATCACCTCCGTCGAGGGCGCAGATACGCAGTATTTT	CAITSVEGADTQYF
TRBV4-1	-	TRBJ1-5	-	TGCGCCAGCAGCCAAGCGCCAGGGTCCAATCAGCCCCAGCATTTT	CASSQAPGSNQPQHF
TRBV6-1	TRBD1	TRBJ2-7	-	TGTGCCAGCAGTGGATCAGATGTGACAGGGGTTACCTACGAGCAGTACTTC	CASSGSDVTGVTYEQYF
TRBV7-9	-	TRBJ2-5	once	TGTGCCAGCAGCTTAGACGGGGGACAGTACCAAGAGACCCAGTACTTC	CASSLDGGQYQETQYF
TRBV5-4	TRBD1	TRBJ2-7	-	TGTGCCAGCAGTCCAGACAGGGTCAACGAGCAGTACTTC	CASSPDRVNEQYF
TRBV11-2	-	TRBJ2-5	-	TGTGCCAGCAGCCCAAGCGGACGGAACCAAGAGACCCAGTACTTC	CASSPSGRNQETQYF
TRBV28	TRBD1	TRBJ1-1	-	TGTGCCAGCAGTCTTGGGACAGGGGGCTTCACTGAAGCTTTCTTT	CASSLGTGGFTEAFF
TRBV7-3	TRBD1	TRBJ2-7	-	TGTGCCAGCAGCCTAACAGGGGGCGACGAGCAGTACTTC	CASSLTGGDEQYF
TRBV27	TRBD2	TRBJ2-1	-	TGTGCCAGCAAGCTAGCGGGAGCCCCGGGTGAGCAGTTCTTC	CASKLAGAPGEQFF
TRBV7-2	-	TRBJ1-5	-	TGTGCCAGCAGCTTAGTCGGGGGGGGCAATCAGCCCCAGCATTTT	CASSLVGGGNQPQHF
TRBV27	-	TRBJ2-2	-	TGTGCCAGCAGTTTATCCCCCCCCCTGACATACGACACCGGGGAGCTGTTTTTT	CASSLSPPLTYDTGELFF
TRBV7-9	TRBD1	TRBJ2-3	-	TGTGCCAGCAGTCGGACAGGGGCCCCGGGAGATACGCAGTATTTT	CASSRTGAPGDTQYF
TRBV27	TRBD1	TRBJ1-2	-	TGTGCCAGCAGTTTATCGATCCGGGACAGGGGACTAGGGTATGGCTACACCTTC	CASSLSIRDRGLGYGYTF
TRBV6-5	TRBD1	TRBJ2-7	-	TGTGCCAGCAGTCTCCAGACAGGGGGAGGGCAGTACTTC	CASSLQTGGGQYF
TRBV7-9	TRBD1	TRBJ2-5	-	TGTGCCAGCAGCTTAAATAGGGAGGTTTGGACAGGGGGGGAGACCCAGTACTTC	CASSLNREVWTGGETQYF
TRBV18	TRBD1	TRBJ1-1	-	TGTGCCAGCTCACCCTGGGACAGCTCTAACCCGAACACTGAAGCTTTCTTT	CASSPWDSSNPNTEAFF
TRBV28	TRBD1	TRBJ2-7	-	TGTGCCAGCACTCCGGGACAGACTTTAGAGCAGTACTTC	CASTPGQTLEQYF
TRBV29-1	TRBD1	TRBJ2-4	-	TGCAGCGTTGAAGGGGGACAGGGGGCGAAGATGAGAAACATTCAGTACTTC	CSVEGGQGAKMRNIQYF
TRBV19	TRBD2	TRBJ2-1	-	TGTGCCAGTAGTATGGGAGGCCTAGCGGGAGGTGGGTCCTACAATGAGCAGTTCTTC	CASSMGGLAGGGSYNEQFF
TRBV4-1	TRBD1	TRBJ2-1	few	TGCGCCAGCAGCCAAAGGCAGGGGGCCTACAATGAGCAGTTCTTC	CASSQRQGAYNEQFF
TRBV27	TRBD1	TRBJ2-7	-	TGTGCCAGCAGTTTAGCAAGGACAGGGATTGGCTACGAGCAGTACTTC	CASSLARTGIGYEQYF
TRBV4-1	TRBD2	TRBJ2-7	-	TGCGCCAGCAGCCAAGACGGGGGGCGGGAGGTCCCCTACGAGCAGTACTTC	CASSQDGGREVPYEQYF
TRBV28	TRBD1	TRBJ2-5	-	TGTGCCAGCAGTTCCTCCGGGACAGGGTCTCAGGAGCAGTACTTC	CASSSSGTGSQEQYF
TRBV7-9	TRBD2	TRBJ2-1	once	TGTGCCAGCAGCTCCCCCGGACTAGCGGGAGGACAGTTCTTC	CASSSPGLAGGQFF
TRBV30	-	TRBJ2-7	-	TGTGCCTGGAGTGGGCCCTACGAGCAGTACTTC	CAWSGPYEQYF
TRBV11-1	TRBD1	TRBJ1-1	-	TGTGCCAGCAGCTCCACAGGGGGCGACAGTGGACACACTGAAGCTTTCTTT	CASSSTGGDSGHTEAFF
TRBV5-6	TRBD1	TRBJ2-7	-	TGTGCCAGCAGCTTGAACAGGGGTACCCTTTCCTACGAGCAGTACTTC	CASSLNRGTLSYEQYF
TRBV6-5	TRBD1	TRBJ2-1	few	TGTGCCAGCAGTTACAGCCGGGACAGGTTCAATGAGCAGTTCTTC	CASSYSRDRFNEQFF
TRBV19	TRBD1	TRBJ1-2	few	TGTGCCAGTAGTATCGGACAGGGGGCTTATGGCTACACCTTC	CASSIGQGAYGYTF
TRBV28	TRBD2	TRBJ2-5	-	TGTGCCAGCAGTTTTCGTCGGGAGGGGGGGGAGACCCAGTACTTC	CASSFRREGGETQYF
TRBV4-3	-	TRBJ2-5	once	TGCGCCAGCAGCCAAAAGTACCCATCCGAGGGAGAGACCCAGTACTTC	CASSQKYPSEGETQYF
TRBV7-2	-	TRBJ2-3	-	TGTGCCAGCAGCCAGACACCTGCTACGCAGTATTTT	CASSQTPATQYF
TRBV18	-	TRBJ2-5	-	TGTGCCAGCTCACCATTTGAGCGTAGTGAGACCCAGTACTTC	CASSPFERSETQYF
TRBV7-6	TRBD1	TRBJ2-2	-	TGTGCCAGCACCAGAGACAGGGACACCGGGGAGCTGTTTTTT	CASTRDRDTGELFF
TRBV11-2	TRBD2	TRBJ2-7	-	TGTGCCAGCAGCCTTAGCGGGAAAGCCTACGAGCAGTACTTC	CASSLSGKAYEQYF
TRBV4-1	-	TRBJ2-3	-	TGCGCCAGCAGCCTACCAACAGGGAGAGATACGCAGTATTTT	CASSLPTGRDTQYF
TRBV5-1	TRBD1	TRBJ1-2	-	TGCGCCAGCAGCTGGGGACAGGAGCACACCTTC	CASSWGQEHTF